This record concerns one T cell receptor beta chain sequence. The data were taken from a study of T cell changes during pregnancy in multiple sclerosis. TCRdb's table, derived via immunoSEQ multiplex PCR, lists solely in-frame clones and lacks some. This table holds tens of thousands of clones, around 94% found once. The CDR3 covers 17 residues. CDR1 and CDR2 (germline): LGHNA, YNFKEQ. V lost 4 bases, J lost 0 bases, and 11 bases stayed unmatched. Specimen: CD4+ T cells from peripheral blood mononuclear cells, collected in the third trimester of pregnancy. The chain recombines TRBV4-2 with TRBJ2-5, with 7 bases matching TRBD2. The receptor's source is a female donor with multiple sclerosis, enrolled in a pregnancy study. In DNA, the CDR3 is TGTGCCAGCAGCCCGGTGGGAGCGGGGACGTACCAAGAGACCCAGTACTTC. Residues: CASSPVGAGTYQETQYF.